This TCR beta chain was recorded in a study of cytomegalovirus exposure and HLA in healthy donors (dated by TCRdb to about 2017). The study in broad terms: In an earlier analysis of 450 to 750 of the donors, under 300 Gb of sequence data and 90 million to 120 million unique TCR beta sequences from about 179 million T cells were reported. An early release that covered about 600 HLA-typed donors contained approximately 300 gigabases of sequencing data and about 84 million unique TCR sequences. Of the 300 to 500 genotyped donors, 75% to 85% were placed in the genetic ancestry cluster associated with self-reported Caucasian donors. The study aimed to test whether cataloging public T cell receptors could reveal signatures of past pathogen exposure. The T cell repertoires of several hundred subjects were profiled by immunosequencing and related to cytomegalovirus serostatus. A separate validation cohort of approximately 130 different subjects was used in addition to the approximately 670-subject first cohort. The study combined high-throughput TCR immunosequencing, statistical association of individual TCRs with disease status, and machine learning to predict cytomegalovirus infection status. A later analysis re-analyzed previously published TCR beta repertoires from about 600 donors and added high-resolution HLA genotyping to study TCR occurrence patterns. Rather than using new phenotypic data, the later analysis identified candidate immune exposures from TCR beta sequences and from how often those sequences occurred across donors. In an earlier analysis of about 590 of the donors, high-throughput TCR beta sequencing was used to judge whether each TCR beta V gene segment behaved as functional or pseudogenic. Donor age, sex, ethnicity and CMV serostatus were compiled together with the repertoire data. Genome-wide SNP genotypes for about three fifths of the 666 donors were used in a later genetic analysis, which treated that subset as a discovery cohort. All discovery cohort repertoires had been generated using a single sequencing platform. Both class I and class II loci were covered by HLA typing, at four-digit resolution. Typing coverage varied by locus: roughly 629-640 donors for A, B, C, DRB1 and DQB1; 522 for DQA1; nearly 610 for DPA1; around 490 for DPB1. Roughly five DR-DQ haplotypes were handled as single units for association and clustering, since linkage in the cohort was strong. Across about 370 genotyped donors of the cohort, an average of about 240,000 unique TCR beta nucleotide sequences per donor were sequenced, and roughly a sixth of those sequences were non-productive.

In total, about 650 healthy bone marrow donors made up the cohort. All cohort members were sampled while nominally healthy, although unrecorded immune exposures were likely present. The donor tested CMV seropositive and was one of the 289 seropositive cohort members. A peripheral blood sample was collected from each donor, and TCR beta sequencing was performed on peripheral blood mononuclear cells. The Qiagen DNeasy Blood Extraction Kit was used to extract genomic DNA from the blood cell samples. Receptor amplification or capture employed the immunoSEQ multiplex PCR assay. The multiplex PCR relied on a mix of 60 forward primers for TCR Vbeta segments and 13 reverse primers for TCR Jbeta segments. The CDR3 region of rearranged TCR beta genes was amplified from genomic DNA with a multiplex PCR assay. The amplified TCR beta libraries were sequenced on the Illumina HiSeq System as 87-base-pair reads. The study's processing was this. Across the 700 or so repertoires, a later analysis counted tens of millions of unique TCR beta chains, around 11 million of which were shared by at least two donors. A nearest-neighbor algorithm error-corrected the raw reads and collapsed the reads into unique sequences, merging closely related sequences to remove PCR and sequencing errors. To assign V, D and J gene segments, CDR3 sequences were aligned to IMGT reference sequences. Each retained sequence needed at least a six-nucleotide match to both a V gene segment and a J gene segment. A rearrangement counted as productive if the CDR3 had no stop codons and remained in frame with V and J, and every other rearrangement counted as non-productive. Following IMGT convention, CDR3 was defined as the stretch from the second conserved V-encoded cysteine to the conserved J-encoded phenylalanine. The earlier analysis of around 640 of the donors excluded sequences that lacked an unambiguous match to a single V gene segment. In an earlier analysis of several hundred of the donors, V segments were called functional above 56.7% productive rearrangements and were called segregating when the between-donor standard deviation exceeded 5%. To diagnose cytomegalovirus status from the catalog of TCR beta chain sequences, a statistical classification framework was built. In a later analysis, TCR nucleotide sequences were compared against IMGT/GENE-DB human TR gene sequences so that V and J genes could be assigned. The TCRdist pipeline was used in a later analysis to assign CDR3 sequences and most-parsimonious VDJ recombination scenarios. In a later analysis, each TCR beta chain was defined by its CDR3 amino acid sequence together with its V-gene family, and reads without a unique V-gene family were excluded. A later analysis removed over 500 highly shared, low-generation-probability nucleotide sequences to deal with suspected cross-contamination and a sequencing artifact. A later analysis calculated a clonal expansion index for each public chain from normalized within-repertoire ranks of inferred template counts. In a later analysis, generation probabilities were computed with a VDJ recombination model fitted to out-of-frame rearrangements, and the resulting probabilities were checked against IGoR. A later analysis scored TCR-TCR, TCR-HLA and TCR-CMV co-occurrence with hypergeometric tests, applying a repertoire-size bias correction to TCR pairs. To estimate false discovery rates, a later analysis permuted the HLA or CMV assignments 20 times. In a later analysis, co-occurring TCRs were grouped using DBSCAN, with TCRdist sequence similarity added in when clustering inside HLA-allele-positive subsets. Repertoires with fewer than 30,000 or more than 120,000 public chains were left out of co-occurrence clustering, as were several repertoires with anomalous nucleotide sharing. TCRdb provides this immuneACCESS table in a form limited to in-frame rearrangements. Some clones are lacking; in checked studies, under half of them reflect an unresolved V gene, and why the rest are absent is not known. V, J and clone size derive from that table, while D and trimming were established from the DNA sequence. The table for this sample lists about 140,000 clones; over 60% of them were counted only once. Roughly 1.2% of the sample comes from the top ten.

In the germline V gene, CDR1 corresponds to SQVTM and CDR2 to ANQGSEA. V has 5 bases trimmed and J has 7 bases trimmed; junction bases matching no gene number 16. CDR3 length: 15 amino acids, cysteine to phenylalanine. The retained sequence is limited to the CDR3, 45 bases, with the frame set at the first base. As regards this clone: Which antigen it targets is not known. Base qualities were left out, and no much larger clone turns up one base away.

The research as a whole found: Most CMV-associated TCR beta chains appeared to be HLA-restricted in a later analysis, and the HLA associations seemed to be driven largely by CMV exposure. Linkage disequilibrium might explain the correlated functional status among segregating V segments, but an unknown experimental factor could not be ruled out. Presence/absence analyses assumed roughly uniform sequencing depth across donors, an assumption that may not hold. CMV serostatus was the only immune exposure information available for the cohort. Some IMGT-functional V segments, including TRBV6-2 and TRBV6-3, could not be distinguished by the 87-base-pair reads and were therefore excluded. A further reported finding was that TCR beta sequences accurately predicted the HLA-A and HLA-B alleles for most subjects in the first cohort. The authors suggested that the approach could potentially be generalized to other disease states and immunological phenotypes. A later genetic analysis associated a missense DCLRE1C variant with V-gene and J-gene trimming of TCR beta chains, and an independent cohort replicated the association. The cohort was sequenced for TCR beta chains only, and without alpha or paired-chain data the features that could be detected were limited. The earlier analysis of 587 of the donors excluded roughly 17 rarely observed V segments, including chromosome 9 orphons, because counts were too low. At a false discovery rate of 0.05, a later analysis linked 16,951 TCR beta sequences to specific HLA alleles. A few of the identified cytomegalovirus-associated TCR beta chains were confirmed in vitro to be specific for cytomegalovirus antigens. The sequencing pipeline was judged likely to have produced a cluster of highly shared sequence variants as a technical artifact. In the study, about 150 TCR beta chains were listed as associated with cytomegalovirus. A later analysis found that TCR association rates varied across HLA loci, with DRB1 alleles showing the most associated TCRs and HLA-C alleles the fewest. Broadly in line with IMGT annotations, most TCR beta V segments showed up in productive rearrangements about 90% or about 30% of the time in an earlier analysis of under 700 of the donors. Because some donors lacked HLA typing at each locus, the association tests relied only on the typed subset. Compared with the 666-donor mean, donors in an Asian-associated ancestry cluster had fewer N-insertions in productive TCRs, according to a later genetic analysis. In a later analysis, several top co-occurrence clusters were reported to appear linked to parvovirus B19, influenza, CMV and Epstein-Barr virus. Cytomegalovirus status was reported to be diagnosed by the classifier with high specificity and sensitivity in both the original and validation cohorts. A later analysis found that HLA-associated TCR beta chains were more clonally expanded and had lower generation probabilities than equally common non-associated chains. Across donors, most TCR sequences were observed very rarely, whereas some public TCRs were present in many individuals. When HLA alleles, especially DR and DQ, strongly co-occurred, TCR associations were difficult to assign to individual alleles.

The specimen sequenced was PBMCs. This chain is built from TRBV29-1 and TRBJ2-5; 7 bases in between match TRBD2. This receptor was taken from a male donor in good health and CMV-seropositive. The CDR3 region: CSVPRGSGWGGTQYF. The nucleotides read TGCAGCGTTCCCCGGGGGTCGGGGTGGGGGGGGACCCAGTACTTC. When the CDR3 is completed using the reference TRBV29-1 and TRBJ2-5 genes on either side, the full variable domain is SAVISQKPSRDICQRGTSLTIQCQVDSQVTMMFWYRQQPGQSLTLIATANQGSEATYESGFVIDKFPISRPNLTFSTLTVSNMSPEDSSIYLCSVPRGSGWGGTQYFGPGTRLLVL.